This record covers a single T cell receptor beta chain. The record originates from a study of T cell changes during pregnancy in multiple sclerosis. Produced via immunoSEQ multiplex PCR; TCRdb's table is partial and in-frame only. The sample yields 70,000 to 95,000 clones, 90% to 95% seen once. The germline V and J ends were trimmed by 0 bases and 0 bases, with 21 bases remaining between them. Germline CDR1 and CDR2: MNHEY and SMNVEV (reference sequence). This CDR3 is 19 amino acids long. V and J are TRBV27 and TRBJ2-7; D gene uncertain. The material was CD4+ T cells from peripheral blood mononuclear cells, obtained in the second trimester of pregnancy. The receptor comes from a female donor with multiple sclerosis, enrolled in a pregnancy study. The CDR3 sequence: CASSLSPPVWRSLSYEQYF. DNA for the CDR3: TGTGCCAGCAGTTTATCGCCCCCCGTGTGGCGGAGTCTCTCCTACGAGCAGTACTTC.